The rows below give T cell receptor beta chains drawn from one sample of a study of blood T cell repertoires in COVID-19. This table comes from immunoSEQ multiplex PCR, and its TCRdb copy is limited to in-frame clones, with some not included. The sample comprises 150,000 to 200,000 clones, around 82% of which are singletons, and over 7.5% rests with the top ten. The sample was peripheral blood. These receptors were obtained from a woman of 80 years or more with acute or convalescent COVID-19. The CDR3 runs from the conserved cysteine through the conserved F or W. A D gene is named only where the DNA matches it firmly. Some rows mark clone size as missing; the rest say once, few, many or name a class of expanded clone.

size: many; D: .; V: TRBV6-5; J: TRBJ1-3; DNA: TGTGCCAGCAGTTACGGCTCTCGGGAGTCTGGAAACACCATATATTTT; CDR3: CASSYGSRESGNTIYF
size: .; D: .; V: TRBV15; J: TRBJ1-3; DNA: TGTGCCACCAGCATGGCCCCTAGCTCTGGAAACACCATATATTTT; CDR3: CATSMAPSSGNTIYF
size: .; D: TRBD1; V: TRBV7-9; J: TRBJ2-7; DNA: TGTGCCAGCAGCACGCCGGGACAGACGAACGAGCAGTACTTC; CDR3: CASSTPGQTNEQYF
size: .; D: TRBD1; V: TRBV4-2; J: TRBJ1-4; DNA: TGTGCCAGCAGCCAAGAGGACAGGTTAAATGAAAAACTGTTTTTT; CDR3: CASSQEDRLNEKLFF
size: .; D: .; V: TRBV18; J: TRBJ2-2; DNA: TGTGCCAGCTCACCACCGTCGGGGGGCCGGGAGCTGTTTTTT; CDR3: CASSPPSGGRELFF
size: .; D: .; V: TRBV5-8; J: TRBJ1-2; DNA: TGTGCCAGCACCCTGGGTCACCATGAGGAGGGCTACACCTTC; CDR3: CASTLGHHEEGYTF
size: .; D: .; V: TRBV11-2; J: TRBJ2-1; DNA: TGTGCCAGCAGCTTAGATCAGATCGGGGAGCAGTTCTTC; CDR3: CASSLDQIGEQFF
size: .; D: TRBD1; V: TRBV5-4; J: TRBJ1-2; DNA: TGTGCCAGCAGCGTAGGGACAGCTAACTATGGCTACACCTTC; CDR3: CASSVGTANYGYTF
size: few; D: .; V: TRBV5-6; J: TRBJ1-5; DNA: TGTGCCAGCAGCTTGGAGGCGGAGGAGCCCCAGCATTTT; CDR3: CASSLEAEEPQHF
size: .; D: .; V: TRBV6-2/TRBV6-3; J: TRBJ2-6; DNA: TGTGCCAGCAGTTACGGGAGCTCTGGGGCCAACGTCCTGACTTTC; CDR3: CASSYGSSGANVLTF
size: .; D: TRBD1; V: TRBV7-9; J: TRBJ1-4; DNA: TGTGCCAGCAGCTCAGGACAGGGGACAACTAATGAAAAACTGTTTTTT; CDR3: CASSSGQGTTNEKLFF
size: .; D: .; V: TRBV9; J: TRBJ1-5; DNA: TGTGCCAGCAGCCCCCCCTCGGGTCAGCCCCAGCATTTT; CDR3: CASSPPSGQPQHF
size: .; D: TRBD2; V: TRBV5-1; J: TRBJ2-3; DNA: TGCGCCAGCAGCTTGGGACTAGCTGATACGCAGTATTTT; CDR3: CASSLGLADTQYF
size: .; D: .; V: TRBV24-1; J: TRBJ2-1; DNA: TGTGCCCCACGACAGACGCGGGGTTACAATGAGCAGTTCTTC; CDR3: CAPRQTRGYNEQFF
size: once; D: TRBD2; V: TRBV7-2; J: TRBJ2-1; DNA: TGTGCCAGCAGCCCCACGGGGGATAGCGGGATCGGGCAGTTCTTC; CDR3: CASSPTGDSGIGQFF
size: .; D: .; V: TRBV18; J: TRBJ1-3; DNA: TGTGCCAGCTCACCAAGTGGGAGGGTACCCTCTGGAAACACCATATATTTT; CDR3: CASSPSGRVPSGNTIYF
size: .; D: TRBD1; V: TRBV11-2; J: TRBJ1-1; DNA: TGTGCCAGCAGTCAAACAACAGGGGGCACTGAAGCTTTCTTT; CDR3: CASSQTTGGTEAFF
size: .; D: TRBD1; V: TRBV24-1; J: TRBJ2-2; DNA: TGTGCCACCGCCCAACCCGGGACAGGGAACACCGGGGAGCTGTTTTTT; CDR3: CATAQPGTGNTGELFF
size: .; D: TRBD2; V: TRBV5-4; J: TRBJ2-3; DNA: TGTGCCAGCAGCTTGAGGCTAGCGGCAGATACGCAGTATTTT; CDR3: CASSLRLAADTQYF
size: .; D: .; V: TRBV27; J: TRBJ1-2; DNA: TGTGCCAGCAGTTTGGGGGGGCGCGACTATGGCTACACCTTC; CDR3: CASSLGGRDYGYTF
size: .; D: .; V: TRBV24-1; J: TRBJ1-5; DNA: TGTGCCACCAGTGATAACAGGGTCGGGCAGCCCCAGCATTTT; CDR3: CATSDNRVGQPQHF
size: .; D: .; V: TRBV4-3; J: TRBJ2-1; DNA: TGCGCCAGCAGCCAAGAGGGGAGCTCCTACAATGAGCAGTTCTTC; CDR3: CASSQEGSSYNEQFF
size: .; D: .; V: TRBV6-2/TRBV6-3; J: TRBJ1-1; DNA: TGTGCCAGCAGTTACGGGAGGCTTTATGAAGCTTTCTTT; CDR3: CASSYGRLYEAFF
size: .; D: TRBD1; V: TRBV2; J: TRBJ1-1; DNA: TGTGCCAGCAGTGATCTGGACAGGGGCGATTGGAACACTGAAGCTTTCTTT; CDR3: CASSDLDRGDWNTEAFF
size: .; D: TRBD1; V: TRBV5-5; J: TRBJ1-1; DNA: TGTGCCAGCAGCTTGGATGGGACAGGGGGCCTTGAAGCTTTCTTT; CDR3: CASSLDGTGGLEAFF
size: .; D: TRBD1; V: TRBV7-2; J: TRBJ1-1; DNA: TGTGCCAGCAGCTTTCCAGGGGGCACTGAAGCTTTCTTT; CDR3: CASSFPGGTEAFF
size: .; D: .; V: TRBV12-3/TRBV12-4; J: TRBJ1-6; DNA: TGTGCCAGCCGGGACTATAATTCACCCCTCCACTTT; CDR3: CASRDYNSPLHF
size: .; D: TRBD2; V: TRBV6-6; J: TRBJ2-1; DNA: TGTGCCAGCAGTTACTCGGGACTAGCGGGCGGCAATGAGCAGTTCTTC; CDR3: CASSYSGLAGGNEQFF
size: once; D: .; V: TRBV3-1/TRBV3-2; J: TRBJ2-7; DNA: .; CDR3: CASSQVGQGAEYF
size: .; D: TRBD1; V: TRBV18; J: TRBJ1-5; DNA: TGTGCCAGCTCACCAGCCGGGACAGGCAATCAGCCCCAGCATTTT; CDR3: CASSPAGTGNQPQHF
size: once; D: TRBD2; V: TRBV7-3; J: TRBJ2-3; DNA: TGTGCCAGCAGCCCCCGGGCTAGCGGATACACAGATACGCAGTATTTT; CDR3: CASSPRASGYTDTQYF
size: .; D: .; V: TRBV11-2; J: TRBJ1-1; DNA: TGTGCCAGCAGCCTATACAGGTCAGGGGACACTGAAGCTTTCTTT; CDR3: CASSLYRSGDTEAFF
size: .; D: TRBD1; V: TRBV7-2; J: TRBJ1-2; DNA: TGTGCCAGCAGTTCAAGCCGGGACAGGGGTTATGGCTACACCTTC; CDR3: CASSSSRDRGYGYTF
size: .; D: TRBD1; V: TRBV6-5; J: TRBJ1-4; DNA: TGTGCCAGCAGCCAGACAGGGGAAGCCGAAAAACTGTTTTTT; CDR3: CASSQTGEAEKLFF
size: few; D: TRBD2; V: TRBV7-9; J: TRBJ2-1; DNA: TGTGCCAGCAGCTTAGTAGCTAGCGGGAGCGATGAGCAGTTCTTC; CDR3: CASSLVASGSDEQFF
size: .; D: .; V: TRBV7-2; J: TRBJ1-3; DNA: TGTGCCAGCAGCTTCGGAGGAACCCACTCTGGAAACACCATATATTTT; CDR3: CASSFGGTHSGNTIYF
size: .; D: .; V: TRBV19; J: TRBJ2-7; DNA: TGTGCCAGTAGTGGGAACAGGCCCGCCTACGAGCAGTACTTC; CDR3: CASSGNRPAYEQYF
size: .; D: .; V: TRBV21-1; J: TRBJ1-2; DNA: TGTGCCAGCAGCAAAACCCCGACACGGTTGGACCTAGCTGGCTACACCTTC; CDR3: CASSKTPTRLDLAGYTF
size: .; D: .; V: TRBV21-1; J: TRBJ2-4; DNA: TGTGCCAGCAGCAAAAAGACAGGGAGTGGAGCCAAAAACATTCAGTACTTC; CDR3: CASSKKTGSGAKNIQYF
size: .; D: .; V: TRBV27; J: TRBJ2-7; DNA: TGTGCCAGCAGGGGGACCCGCGGGGCTTACGAGCAGTACTTC; CDR3: CASRGTRGAYEQYF
size: .; D: .; V: TRBV5-6; J: TRBJ2-7; DNA: TGTGCCAGCAGCCGGGGGACGCCCAGCTCCTACGAGCAGTACTTC; CDR3: CASSRGTPSSYEQYF
size: .; D: .; V: TRBV2; J: TRBJ2-5; DNA: TGTGCCAGCAGTGTGTCGGTCCAAGAGACCCAGTACTTC; CDR3: CASSVSVQETQYF
size: .; D: .; V: TRBV19; J: TRBJ1-5; DNA: TGTGCCAGTAGCGCCGGGGGGAAGGGATTCGGGCATTTT; CDR3: CASSAGGKGFGHF
size: .; D: TRBD1; V: TRBV12-3/TRBV12-4; J: TRBJ2-7; DNA: TGTGCCAGCAGCCTCCAGACAGGGGACGAGCAGTACTTC; CDR3: CASSLQTGDEQYF
size: .; D: .; V: TRBV9; J: TRBJ2-7; DNA: TGTGCCAGCAGCCCCGCCCCCCCAAGGGGCGAGCAGTACTTC; CDR3: CASSPAPPRGEQYF
size: .; D: TRBD1; V: TRBV7-9; J: TRBJ1-2; DNA: TGTGCCATCCACATCCGGGACGGGACAGACTATGGCTACACCTTC; CDR3: CAIHIRDGTDYGYTF
size: .; D: TRBD1; V: TRBV19; J: TRBJ2-7; DNA: TGTGCCAGTAGTATGGACAGGGGCCACGAGCAGTACTTC; CDR3: CASSMDRGHEQYF
size: once; D: TRBD1; V: TRBV7-9; J: TRBJ1-6; DNA: TGTGCCAGCAGCCGAATCGCCCTACAGGGGCCCAATTCACCCCTCCACTTT; CDR3: CASSRIALQGPNSPLHF
size: .; D: .; V: TRBV19; J: TRBJ2-3; DNA: TGTGCCAGTGGCTACAGGGCCCCCACAGATACGCAGTATTTT; CDR3: CASGYRAPTDTQYF
size: .; D: TRBD2; V: TRBV11-2; J: TRBJ2-5; DNA: TGTGCCAGCAGCGTATCTAGCGGGGGACGCCAAGAGACCCAGTACTTC; CDR3: CASSVSSGGRQETQYF